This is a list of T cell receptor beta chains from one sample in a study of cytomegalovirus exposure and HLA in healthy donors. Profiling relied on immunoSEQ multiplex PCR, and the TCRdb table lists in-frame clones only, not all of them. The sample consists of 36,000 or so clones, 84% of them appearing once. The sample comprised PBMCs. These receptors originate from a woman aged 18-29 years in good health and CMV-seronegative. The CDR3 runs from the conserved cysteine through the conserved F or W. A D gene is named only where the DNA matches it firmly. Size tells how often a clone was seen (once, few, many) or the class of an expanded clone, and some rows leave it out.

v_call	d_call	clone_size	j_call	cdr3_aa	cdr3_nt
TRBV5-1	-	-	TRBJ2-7	CASSSTDSYEQYF	TGCGCCAGCAGCTCTACTGACAGCTACGAGCAGTACTTC
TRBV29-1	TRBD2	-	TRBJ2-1	CSVSLAGGSYNEQFF	TGCAGCGTGAGTTTAGCGGGGGGCTCTTACAATGAGCAGTTCTTC
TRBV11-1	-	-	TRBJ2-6	CASSLVMGAGANVLTF	TGTGCCAGCAGCTTAGTAATGGGGGCCGGGGCCAACGTCCTGACTTTC
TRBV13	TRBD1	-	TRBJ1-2	CASSLGRGLDGYPF	TGTGCCAGCAGCTTAGGCAGGGGGCTGGATGGCTACCCCTTC
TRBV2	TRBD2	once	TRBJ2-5	CASSGLAVLSKETQYF	TGTGCCAGCAGTGGACTAGCGGTTTTATCTAAAGAGACCCAGTACTTC
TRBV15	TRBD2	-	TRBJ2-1	CATSTLSGVPYNEQFF	TGTGCCACCAGCACCTTGAGCGGGGTCCCCTACAATGAGCAGTTCTTC
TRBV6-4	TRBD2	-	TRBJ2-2	CASSDSTSGGAGELFF	TGTGCCAGCAGTGACTCGACTAGCGGGGGGGCCGGGGAGCTGTTTTTT
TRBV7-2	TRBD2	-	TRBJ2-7	CASSYSGTSPSYEQYF	TGTGCCAGCAGCTACTCCGGGACTAGCCCATCCTACGAGCAGTACTTC
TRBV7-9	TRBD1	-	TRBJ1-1	CASSLVGRQGAEAFF	TGTGCCAGCAGCTTAGTAGGGAGACAGGGGGCTGAAGCTTTCTTT
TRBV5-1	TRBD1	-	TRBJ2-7	CASRGTASYEQYF	TGCGCCAGCCGAGGGACAGCTTCCTACGAGCAGTACTTC
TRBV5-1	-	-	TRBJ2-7	CASSLAAEQGHEQYF	TGCGCCAGCAGCTTGGCCGCAGAACAGGGCCACGAGCAGTACTTC
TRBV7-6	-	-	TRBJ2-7	CASSYEGDEQYF	TGTGCCAGCAGTTATGAGGGTGACGAGCAGTACTTC
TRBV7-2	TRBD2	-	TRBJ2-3	CASSQGRDYFTDTQYF	TGTGCCAGCAGCCAAGGCCGGGACTATTTCACAGATACGCAGTATTTT
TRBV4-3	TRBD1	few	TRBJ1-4	CASSRDRGEATNEKLFF	TGCGCCAGCAGCCGAGACAGGGGTGAGGCAACTAATGAAAAACTGTTTTTT
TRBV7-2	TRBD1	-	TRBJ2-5	CASSRRQGLETQYF	TGTGCCAGCAGCCGAAGACAGGGGCTGGAGACCCAGTACTTC
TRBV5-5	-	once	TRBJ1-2	CASSWAQDPGSGYTF	TGTGCCAGCAGCTGGGCACAGGATCCCGGTAGTGGCTACACCTTC
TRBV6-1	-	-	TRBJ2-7	CASSAPGEQYF	TGTGCCAGCAGTGCCCCGGGGGAGCAGTACTTC
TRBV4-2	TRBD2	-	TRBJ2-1	CASSQPLAGDGDEQFF	TGTGCCAGCAGCCAGCCCCTAGCGGGAGATGGCGATGAGCAGTTCTTC
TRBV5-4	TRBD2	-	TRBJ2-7	CASTLGTSGVYEQYF	TGTGCCAGCACCCTGGGGACTAGCGGGGTCTACGAGCAGTACTTC
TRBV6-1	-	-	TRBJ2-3	CASAGQLLTDTQYF	TGTGCCAGCGCGGGACAGCTCCTCACAGATACGCAGTATTTT
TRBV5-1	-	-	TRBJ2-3	CASSLALSFADTQYF	TGCGCCAGCAGCTTGGCCCTCTCTTTCGCAGATACGCAGTATTTT
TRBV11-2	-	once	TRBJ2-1	CASSPITGGDNEQFF	TGTGCCAGCAGCCCAATCACCGGCGGGGATAATGAGCAGTTCTTC
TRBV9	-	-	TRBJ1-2	CASSKTGTDSYGYTF	TGTGCCAGCAGCAAAACAGGGACGGATAGCTATGGCTACACCTTC
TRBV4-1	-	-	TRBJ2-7	CASSQNRERSLIPYEQYF	TGCGCCAGCAGCCAGAACCGAGAACGGAGCCTTATTCCCTACGAGCAGTACTTC
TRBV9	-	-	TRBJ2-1	CASSVGTGHLQFF	TGTGCCAGCAGCGTAGGAACAGGGCATCTGCAGTTCTTC
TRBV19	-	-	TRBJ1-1	CASSIMMRTEAFF	TGTGCCAGTAGTATCATGATGCGCACTGAAGCTTTCTTT
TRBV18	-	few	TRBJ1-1	CASSQSDKAFF	TGTGCCAGCTCACAATCCGACAAAGCTTTCTTT
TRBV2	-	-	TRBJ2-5	CASSATGFETQYF	TGTGCCAGCAGCGCTACAGGGTTCGAGACCCAGTACTTC
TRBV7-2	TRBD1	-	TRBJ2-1	CASREPGTAYNEQFF	TGTGCCAGCCGCGAACCCGGGACAGCCTACAATGAGCAGTTCTTC
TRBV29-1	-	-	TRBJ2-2	CSVGTPEGGLFF	TGCAGCGTGGGGACCCCCGAGGGGGGGTTGTTTTTT
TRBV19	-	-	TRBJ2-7	CASSIGGGTYEQYF	TGTGCCAGTAGTATAGGGGGGGGCACCTACGAGCAGTACTTC
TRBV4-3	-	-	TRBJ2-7	CASSQDLSYEQYF	TGCGCCAGCAGCCAAGATCTGAGCTACGAGCAGTACTTC
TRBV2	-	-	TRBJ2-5	CASRVPGARETQYF	TGTGCCAGCAGGGTTCCAGGGGCTAGGGAGACCCAGTACTTC
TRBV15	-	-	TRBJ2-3	CATGGGGTQYF	TGTGCCACTGGGGGAGGAGGTACGCAGTATTTT
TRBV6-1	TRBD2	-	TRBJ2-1	CASTAGTSPLNEQFF	TGTGCCAGCACCGCCGGGACTAGTCCCCTCAATGAGCAGTTCTTC
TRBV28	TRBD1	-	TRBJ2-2	CASSTGQGDTGELFF	TGTGCCAGCAGTACCGGACAGGGGGACACCGGGGAGCTGTTTTTT
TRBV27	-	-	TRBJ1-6	CASSPRDLTFVSPLHF	TGTGCCAGCAGTCCACGGGACTTAACATTTGTTTCACCCCTCCACTTT
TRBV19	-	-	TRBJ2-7	CASSVREGSYEQYF	TGTGCCAGTAGTGTACGGGAAGGGTCCTACGAGCAGTACTTC
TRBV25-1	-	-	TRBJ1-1	CASSPNRDLPEAFF	TGTGCCAGCAGTCCCAACAGGGATCTCCCTGAAGCTTTCTTT
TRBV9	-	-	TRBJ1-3	CASSVVGLSGNTIYF	TGTGCCAGCAGCGTAGTGGGCCTCTCTGGAAACACCATATATTTT
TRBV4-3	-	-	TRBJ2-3	CASSQDKGQVITDTQYF	TGCGCCAGCAGCCAAGATAAGGGGCAGGTAATCACAGATACGCAGTATTTT
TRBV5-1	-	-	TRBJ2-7	CASSSAPSLEQYF	TGCGCCAGCAGCTCCGCCCCGTCCCTAGAGCAGTACTTC
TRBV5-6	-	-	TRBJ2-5	CASSFRETQYF	TGTGCCAGCAGCTTCCGGGAGACCCAGTACTTC
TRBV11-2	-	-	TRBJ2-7	CASSLDPLGSSYEQYF	TGTGCCAGCAGCTTAGATCCCCTCGGGAGTTCCTACGAGCAGTACTTC
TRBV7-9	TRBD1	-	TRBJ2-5	CASSLEGQFGAQYF	TGTGCCAGCAGCTTAGAGGGACAGTTCGGGGCCCAGTACTTC
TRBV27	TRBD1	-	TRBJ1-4	CASSFGTGISEKLFF	TGTGCCAGCAGTTTTGGGACAGGAATCAGTGAAAAACTGTTTTTT
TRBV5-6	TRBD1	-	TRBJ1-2	CASSLDRGPLYTF	TGTGCCAGCAGCTTGGACAGGGGCCCTCTTTACACCTTC
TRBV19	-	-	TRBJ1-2	CASSIGQGPPYGYTF	TGTGCCAGTAGTATCGGGCAGGGGCCCCCCTATGGCTACACCTTC
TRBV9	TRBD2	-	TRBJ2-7	CASSVDPSGLEQYF	TGTGCCAGCAGCGTAGATCCTAGCGGCCTAGAGCAGTACTTC